This passage covers 11 T cell receptor beta chains from one sample sequenced in a study of T cell changes during pregnancy in multiple sclerosis. The assay was immunoSEQ multiplex PCR, and TCRdb's table has in-frame clones only and misses some. Seen here are around 80,000 clones, about 95% observed once, and the top ten hold roughly 1.2%. This specimen was peripheral blood, taken in the second trimester of pregnancy. The receptors derive from a female donor with multiple sclerosis, enrolled in a pregnancy study.

V gene TRBV5-6 combines with J gene TRBJ2-5, with D possibly TRBD2 on 6 matching bases. The V gene lost 4 bases and the J gene lost 8 bases, with 12 bases spanning the gap. The CDR3 is made up of 12 amino acids. Looked up from germline, CDR1 is SGHDT and CDR2 is YYEEEE. Here the CDR3 DNA reads TGTGCCAGCAGCCCCCGGGGACTCACCCAGTACTTC. Its protein is CASSPRGLTQYF.

The rearrangement uses TRBV7-2 and TRBJ1-2, with 7 nucleotides matching TRBD1. The germline V gene encodes CDR1 SGHTA and CDR2 FQGNSA. The CDR3 runs to 18 residues. The V gene end was trimmed by 0 bases and the J gene end by 4 bases; junction bases not matched to a gene: 14. The CDR3 nucleotides are TGTGCCAGCAGCTTAGCAGCCAGGGGGGAGCCGCGGGTCTATGGCTACACCTTC. Translated: CASSLAARGEPRVYGYTF.

The rearrangement joins TRBV29-1 to TRBJ1-2, with TRBD1 matching over 10 bases. The CDR3 is 13 amino acids. The V and J ends lost 5 bases and 5 bases, in that order; junction bases with no gene match: 5. Per germline, CDR1 SQVTM and CDR2 ANQGSEA. The CDR3 spells CSVLGQGSYGYTF. Here the CDR3 DNA reads TGCAGCGTTTTGGGACAGGGGTCATATGGCTACACCTTC. Full variable domain (outside the CDR3, taken from reference TRBV29-1 and TRBJ1-2): SAVISQKPSRDICQRGTSLTIQCQVDSQVTMMFWYRQQPGQSLTLIATANQGSEATYESGFVIDKFPISRPNLTFSTLTVSNMSPEDSSIYLCSVLGQGSYGYTFGSGTRLTVV.

This rearrangement joins TRBV5-1 to TRBJ1-4; 9 positions agree with TRBD1. Trimming took 0 bases from V and 2 from J; bases not matched to a gene: 5. The CDR3 has 17 residues. Per the germline V gene, CDR1 is SGHRS and CDR2 is YFSETQ. CDR3 in amino acids: CASSLVSGTGTNEKLFF. The CDR3 DNA sequence: TGCGCCAGCAGCTTGGTTTCCGGGACAGGGACTAATGAAAAACTGTTTTTT. The full variable domain, rest sourced from reference TRBV5-1 and TRBJ1-4, is KAGVTQTPRYLIKTRGQQVTLSCSPISGHRSVSWYQQTPGQGLQFLFEYFSETQRNKGNFPGRFSGRQFSNSRSEMNVSTLELGDSALYLCASSLVSGTGTNEKLFFGSGTQLSVL.

The genes are TRBV9 and TRBJ1-2; D uncertain. Germline-derived CDR1 and CDR2 are SGDLS and YYNGEE. The CDR3 covers 13 residues. Trimming pared 5 bases from V and 7 bases from J, leaving 15 bases between. The CDR3 protein is CASRRASGLGYTF. CDR3 coding DNA: TGTGCCAGCAGGCGGGCCTCTGGGCTTGGCTACACCTTC. Complete variable domain (other parts from reference TRBV9 and TRBJ1-2): DSGVTQTPKHLITATGQRVTLRCSPRSGDLSVYWYQQSLDQGLQFLIQYYNGEERAKGNILERFSAQQFPDLHSELNLSSLELGDSALYFCASRRASGLGYTFGSGTRLTVV.

This clone was observed a single time. The chain links TRBV7-8 to TRBJ2-7; 9 nucleotides agree with TRBD2. Unmatched junction bases numbered 9, after V lost 5 bases and J lost 7 bases. Per germline, CDR1 SGHVS and CDR2 FQNEAQ. The length of the CDR3 is 14 residues. CDR3 in amino acids: CASSPGRLAGEQYF. Here the CDR3 DNA reads TGTGCCAGCAGCCCAGGTAGGCTAGCGGGAGAGCAGTACTTC.

This chain uses TRBV9 with TRBJ2-2; 7 bases match TRBD2. The CDR3 length is 12 residues. Germline CDR1 reads SGDLS; CDR2 reads YYNGEE. V trimming: 7 bases; J trimming: 4 bases; junction bases outside the gene matches: 1. In nucleotides, the CDR3 is TGTGCCAGCGGGGGGGGCACCGGGGAGCTGTTTTTT. This sequence encodes CASGGGTGELFF.

This clone was found a few times. Other DNA sequences in this specimen translate into the identical CDR3. The gene calls are TRBV27 and TRBJ1-2; possibly TRBD1 for D (5 bases). Germline V gene data show CDR1 as MNHEY and CDR2 as SMNVEV (reference sequence). V lost 2 bases, J lost 2 bases, and 9 bases lay in between. The CDR3 consists of 14 residues. CDR3 DNA: TGTGCCAGCAGTTTAAGGCGACAGAACTATGGCTACACCTTC. This codes for CASSLRRQNYGYTF.

The V call is TRBV19, the J call TRBJ1-5; D uncertain. This CDR3 region has 13 residues. Trimming shortened V by 4 bases and J by 3 bases, and 7 bases separated the two germline ends. The germline gives CDR1 LNHDA, CDR2 SQIVND (reference sequence). The CDR3 region has the DNA TGTGCCAGTAGTAACAGTTACAATCAGCCCCAGCATTTT. Translation gives CASSNSYNQPQHF.

The chain employs TRBV5-1 and TRBJ2-3; 7 bases are a match to TRBD1. The CDR3 consists of 14 residues. Trimming cost V 6 bases and J 6 bases; bases outside gene matches: 10. The germline CDR1 and CDR2 sequences are SGHRS and YFSETQ. The CDR3 reads CASNRDSTPDTQYF. In DNA, the CDR3 is TGCGCCAGCAACCGGGACAGCACCCCGGATACGCAGTATTTT.

The rearrangement links TRBV6-1 to TRBJ1-5; D not certain. CDR3 length: 13 amino acids. The germline V and J ends were trimmed by 6 bases and 3 bases, with 9 bases remaining between them. The germline gives CDR1 MNHNS, CDR2 SASEGT. The CDR3 here is CASRLYPNQPQHF. CDR3 nucleotide sequence: TGTGCCAGCAGACTCTACCCCAATCAGCCCCAGCATTTT.